This T cell receptor beta chain comes out of a study of blood T cell repertoires in COVID-19. Study-wide context: Specimens from acute and convalescent COVID-19 originated in the United States, Italy and Spain. From T cells, B-cell-depleted T cells, or PBMCs came the material, which was cDNA or gDNA.

The age range of participants was 18 to 89 years, with residence in fewer than 25 US areas. Participants reported their clinical history, and cohort assignment relied on those reports. Trimming took 5 bases from V and 4 from J; bases not matched to a gene: 8. The CDR3 spans 15 residues. The germline CDR1 and CDR2 sequences are SNHLY and FYNNEI. The table came from immunoSEQ multiplex PCR; TCRdb's copy has only in-frame clones and leaves some out. This sample has 300,000 or so clones; 87% occur once, and the top ten carry approximately 6%. The sequence came from a woman in her twenties or thirties who had recovered from COVID-19. Sequenced sample: PBMCs or T cells enriched from blood (not recorded which). The chain uses TRBV2 and TRBJ1-2; 9 nucleotides line up with TRBD1. CDR3 bases: TGTGCCAGCAGTTCAACAGGGGGCGAAGGCTATGGCTACACCTTC. Its translation is CASSSTGGEGYGYTF.